The 26 T cell receptor beta chains below come from one sample, sequenced in a study of shared clonotypes between healthy human individuals. Sequencing used immunoSEQ multiplex PCR; TCRdb keeps in-frame clones, though not all of them. The sample lists about 2.1 million clones; roughly 93% were seen once. It was CD45RO-negative cells, positively selected for CCR7, that made up naive CD8 cells, with terminally differentiated effector memory CD45RA+ cells excluded. Sequences were obtained from naive CD8+ T cells from PBMCs. The receptors come from a man aged 18 to 29 in good health. Some clones in this sample may be carry-over from other donors' samples.

V gene TRBV7-3 combines with J gene TRBJ2-1, with 9 bases identical to TRBD2. CDR3 size: 15 residues. Per the germline V gene, CDR1 is SGHTA and CDR2 is FQGTGA. The V segment lost 5 bases and the J segment 2 bases; nucleotides outside the gene matches: 4. The CDR3: CASSLTSGPYNEQFF. CDR3 in DNA: TGTGCCAGCAGCCTCACTAGCGGGCCCTACAATGAGCAGTTCTTC.

V usage is TRBV7-2 and J usage is TRBJ1-2; D call uncertain. This CDR3 contains 13 residues. Germline CDR1 SGHTA, CDR2 FQGNSA. V lost 3 bases and J 4 bases, leaving 9 bases between the germline ends. CDR3 bases: TGTGCCAGCAGCTTTCTGAATGGCTATGGCTACACCTTC. It codes for CASSFLNGYGYTF.

V usage is TRBV7-2 and J usage is TRBJ2-1, with 11 bases fitting TRBD2. V trimming: 5 bases; J trimming: 4 bases; junction bases outside the gene matches: 7. The CDR3 runs 16 residues. From germline, CDR1 is SGHTA and CDR2 FQGNSA. The CDR3 coding sequence is TGTGCCAGCAGCGAGGGACTAGCGGAGATATACAATGAGCAGTTCTTC. Residues: CASSEGLAEIYNEQFF.

Concerning this clone: Other DNA sequences of this sample code for an identical CDR3. The V gene is TRBV27, the J gene TRBJ1-5; D ambiguous. Germline assignment: CDR1 MNHEY and CDR2 SMNVEV (reference sequence). The CDR3 totals 13 residues. Trimming took off 2 bases at V and 2 bases at J, with 4 bases between the two ends. This chain's CDR3 is CASSLGRNQPQHF. The CDR3 DNA reads as TGTGCCAGCAGTTTAGGCCGCAATCAGCCCCAGCATTTT.

For this clone: Other DNA sequences in this sample translate to the same CDR3. V and J are TRBV5-1 and TRBJ2-7; tentative D call: TRBD2 (6 bases). The V and J ends lost 4 bases and 1 base respectively, with 15 bases between them. The CDR3 totals 15 residues. Germline V gene lookup returns CDR1 SGHRS and CDR2 YFSETQ. The CDR3 is CASSPEAGGSYEQYF. The CDR3 DNA is TGCGCCAGCAGCCCGGAGGCTGGGGGGTCCTACGAGCAGTACTTC.

This clone was counted between two and nine times. The chain combines TRBV4-2 with TRBJ1-5; perhaps TRBD1 as D (6 bases). The V gene lost 3 bases and the J gene lost 5 bases, with 8 bases spanning the gap. This CDR3 contains 13 residues. The V gene's germline CDR1 is LGHNA and CDR2 YNFKEQ. CDR3 bases: TGTGCCAGCAGCCAGGACAGCTATCAGCCCCAGCATTTT. This codes for CASSQDSYQPQHF.

A single count supports this clone. This sequence joins TRBV28 and TRBJ2-1, with D perhaps TRBD2 (5 bases). CDR3 length: 15 amino acids. Germline CDR1 reads MDHEN; CDR2 reads SYDVKM. V lost 2 bases and J 8 bases, leaving 16 bases between the germline ends. The CDR3 loop reads CASSLTWSGSDEQFF. CDR3 DNA sequence: TGTGCCAGCAGTTTAACGTGGTCGGGATCCGATGAGCAGTTCTTC.

The chain uses TRBV6-1 and TRBJ2-1; 12 bases match TRBD2. The ends lost 5 bases at V and 8 bases at J; junction bases unmatched: 7. CDR3 length: 15 residues. The germline CDR1 and CDR2 sequences are MNHNS and SASEGT. As DNA, the CDR3 is TGTGCCAGCAGTAAACGACTAGCGGGAGTTCATGAGCAGTTCTTC. Translation gives CASSKRLAGVHEQFF.

V and J are TRBV2 and TRBJ2-7; possibly TRBD1 or TRBD2 for D (5 bases each). The germline V gene has CDR1 SNHLY and CDR2 FYNNEI. The ends were cut back, 10 bases at V and 3 bases at J, with 25 bases in the middle. This CDR3 comprises 16 residues. CDR3 sequence reads: CAIIRPGRDDNYEQYF. CDR3 nucleotides: TGTGCCATCATCAGGCCCGGACGGGACGATAACTACGAGCAGTACTTC.

The chain is built from TRBV5-1 and TRBJ2-7; no clear D. Germline assignment: CDR1 SGHRS and CDR2 YFSETQ. This CDR3 is 16 amino acids long. With 4 bases removed from V and 0 bases from J, the gap between germline ends came to 17 bases. This CDR3 reads CASSHDTLYSSYEQYF. The CDR3 DNA reads TGCGCCAGCAGCCACGACACACTATACAGCTCCTACGAGCAGTACTTC. Filled out from reference TRBV5-1 and TRBJ2-7, the complete variable domain reads KAGVTQTPRYLIKTRGQQVTLSCSPISGHRSVSWYQQTPGQGLQFLFEYFSETQRNKGNFPGRFSGRQFSNSRSEMNVSTLELGDSALYLCASSHDTLYSSYEQYFGPGTRLTVT.

With respect to this clone: Distinct nucleotide sequences in the sample also encode this CDR3. V and J are TRBV7-9 and TRBJ1-1; tentative D call: TRBD1 (6 bases). V shed 3 bases and J shed 0 bases, with 8 bases lying between them. This CDR3 has 14 amino acids. CDR1 and CDR2 (germline): SEHNR, FQNEAQ (reference sequence). CDR3 sequence: CASSLGGMNTEAFF. The CDR3 bases are TGTGCCAGCAGCTTGGGGGGCATGAACACTGAAGCTTTCTTT.

The rearrangement uses TRBV10-1 and TRBJ1-1, with D hard to call. Germline CDR1 reads WNHNN; CDR2 reads SYGVQD (reference sequence). The CDR3 covers 14 residues. Between the trimmed V and J ends, which lost 9 bases and 2 bases, there was a span of 16 bases. CDR3: CASSEQVTNTEAFF. CDR3 bases: TGCGCCAGTTCCGAACAAGTAACTAACACTGAAGCTTTCTTT.

With respect to this clone: Other DNA variants within this sample encode the same CDR3. The rearrangement joins TRBV27 to TRBJ2-7, with 8 bases identical to TRBD1. This CDR3 spans 13 amino acids. Germline trimming cut 5 bases from V and 5 bases from J; bases unmatched to any gene: 5. Per the germline V gene, CDR1 is MNHEY and CDR2 is SMNVEV (reference sequence). DNA for the CDR3: TGTGCCAGCAGTGGACAGGGTGGGGACGAGCAGTACTTC. This sequence encodes CASSGQGGDEQYF.

The gene calls are TRBV7-8 and TRBJ2-7; 9 nucleotides line up with TRBD1. V gave up 3 bases and J gave up 6 bases; unmatched junction bases: 3. Germline values: CDR1 SGHVS, CDR2 FQNEAQ. The CDR3 runs to 13 residues. In nucleotides, the CDR3 is TGTGCCAGCAGCTTGGACAGGGGACCCGAGCAGTACTTC. Protein sequence: CASSLDRGPEQYF.

This sequence joins TRBV9 and TRBJ2-5; D not certain. The CDR3 has 11 amino acids. The V gene lost 4 bases and the J gene lost 7 bases, with 8 bases spanning the gap. Germline-derived CDR1 and CDR2 are SGDLS and YYNGEE. CDR3 in amino acids: CASSPLGTQYF. The DNA of the CDR3 is TGTGCCAGCAGCCCACTGGGGACCCAGTACTTC.

The chain carries TRBV6-5 and TRBJ2-1; 9 nucleotides match TRBD2. V trimming: 2 bases; J trimming: 1 base; junction bases outside the gene matches: 3. This CDR3 is 16 amino acids long. Germline CDR1 is MNHEY and CDR2 is SVGAGI. The CDR3 coding sequence is TGTGCCAGCAGTTACCCCACTAGCGGGTCCTACAATGAGCAGTTCTTC. This translates into CASSYPTSGSYNEQFF.

V is TRBV10-3 and J is TRBJ1-2, with D perhaps TRBD1 (5 bases). The germline V and J ends were trimmed by 6 bases and 4 bases, with 12 bases remaining between them. This CDR3 comprises 13 residues. CDR1 ENHRY and CDR2 SYGVKD come from the germline V gene. DNA for the CDR3: TGTGCCATCAGGCCTCAGGGCACCTATGGCTACACCTTC. This encodes CAIRPQGTYGYTF.

This sequence joins TRBV19 and TRBJ2-3; 8 positions match TRBD2. The CDR3 covers 15 residues. Germline V gene lookup returns CDR1 LNHDA and CDR2 SQIVND (reference sequence). Unmatched junction bases numbered 12, after V lost 7 bases and J lost 6 bases. CDR3 coding DNA: TGTGCCAGTAACCCTTTAGCGGGAAGGTGGGATACGCAGTATTTT. The encoded protein is CASNPLAGRWDTQYF.

The chain combines TRBV2 with TRBJ1-1; D remains ambiguous. V gave up 8 bases and J gave up 0 bases, with 10 bases separating them. CDR1 and CDR2 from the germline V gene are SNHLY and FYNNEI. This CDR3 is built from 13 residues. CDR3 protein: CASAPRLNTEAFF. As DNA, the CDR3 is TGTGCCAGCGCCCCCCGGCTGAACACTGAAGCTTTCTTT.

This sequence joins TRBV7-6 and TRBJ2-3; 7 bases map to TRBD1. Per the germline V gene, CDR1 is SGHVS and CDR2 is FNYEAQ. CDR3 length: 16 residues. After removal of 0 bases from V and 2 bases from J, the junction contained 5 bases not matched to a gene. The CDR3 sequence is CASSLAQGTLTDTQYF. Written as DNA, the CDR3 is TGTGCCAGCAGCTTAGCACAGGGGACCCTCACAGATACGCAGTATTTT. Variable domain in full (rest from reference TRBV7-6 and TRBJ2-3): GAGVSQSPRYKVTKRGQDVALRCDPISGHVSLYWYRQALGQGPEFLTYFNYEAQQDKSGLPNDRFSAERPEGSISTLTIQRTEQRDSAMYRCASSLAQGTLTDTQYFGPGTRLTVL.

The rearrangement links TRBV27 to TRBJ2-3, with D perhaps given as TRBD1 or TRBD2 (6 bases each). The CDR3 has 16 residues. Trimming pared 8 bases from V and 0 bases from J, leaving 18 bases between. Germline-derived CDR1 and CDR2 are MNHEY and SMNVEV (reference sequence). For the CDR3, the DNA is TGTGCCAGCGTAGGCCGGGGGCCATCTAGCACAGATACGCAGTATTTT. It translates to CASVGRGPSSTDTQYF.

The J gene is TRBJ2-2, the V gene TRBV4-1, with D hard to call. With 1 base removed from V and 10 bases from J, the gap between germline ends came to 4 bases. Germline assignment: CDR1 MGHRA and CDR2 YSYEKL. CDR3 size: 11 residues. CDR3 sequence reads: CASSQVAELFF. The DNA of the CDR3 is TGCGCCAGCAGCCAAGTAGCGGAGCTGTTTTTT.

The chain recombines TRBV7-9 with TRBJ1-1; D not resolved. CDR3 size: 14 residues. The germline V gene has CDR1 SEHNR and CDR2 FQNEAQ (reference sequence). V shed 1 base and J shed 6 bases, with 12 bases lying between them. The CDR3 spells CASSLGVTAAEAFF. The CDR3 DNA reads TGTGCCAGCAGCTTAGGAGTAACAGCCGCTGAAGCTTTCTTT.

The chain recombines TRBV27 with TRBJ2-7; a weak D match, TRBD2 (6 bases). There are 15 residues in the CDR3. Trimming removed 5 bases at V and 2 bases at J, with 16 bases between. From germline, CDR1 is MNHEY and CDR2 SMNVEV (reference sequence). The CDR3: CASSERLGAPYEQYF. In DNA, the CDR3 is TGTGCCAGCAGTGAGCGACTAGGGGCGCCCTACGAGCAGTACTTC.

The rearrangement links TRBV27 to TRBJ2-1, with 8 bases lining up with TRBD1. This CDR3 spans 16 amino acids. J gave up 7 bases and V 5 bases, and 13 bases lay outside the gene matches. Germline CDR1 and CDR2: MNHEY and SMNVEV (reference sequence). Here the CDR3 reads CASSAPGTGYGNEQFF. CDR3 DNA: TGTGCCAGCAGTGCCCCCGGGACAGGCTATGGGAATGAGCAGTTCTTC.

The chain links TRBV28 to TRBJ1-5; the D is unclear. Germline CDR1 and CDR2: MDHEN and SYDVKM. The CDR3 is 14 residues long. Trimming pared 3 bases from V and 1 base from J, leaving 7 bases between. CDR3 residues: CASSFFSSNQPQHF. In DNA form, the CDR3 reads TGTGCCAGCAGTTTCTTTTCCAGCAATCAGCCCCAGCATTTT.